The 2 T cell receptor beta chains listed next were all sequenced from one sample in a study of low-dose radiotherapy and immunotherapy resistance in tumors. TRAV- and TRBV-specific primers were used for first-strand cDNA, which covered alpha and beta chains. Amplification, which lasted about 20 PCR cycles, used a constant-region primer and V-primer adapter to amplify TCRs. TCRdb called the reads again in MiXCR, with one record for every CDR3 protein. The profile covers tens of thousands of distinct CDR3 sequences, with more than 8.5% appearing a single time and about 1% taken by the ten largest. Time point defined: before trial treatment. The sequenced sample was PBMCs, obtained before treatment. The source of these receptors is a male donor with prostate cancer.

The CDR3 loop reads CSALQDSPGGNTQYF. The CDR3 DNA is TGCAGTGCTCTACAGGACAGCCCGGGGGGGAATACGCAGTATTTT. This chain joins TRBV20-1 and TRBJ2-3; 8 bases agree with TRBD2. Trimming removed 5 bases from V and 7 bases from J; junction bases left unmatched: 14. The CDR3 totals 15 residues. CDR1 DFQATT and CDR2 SNEGSKA come from the germline V gene (reference sequence).

This clonotype was observed many times. This chain uses TRBV13 with TRBJ1-1; tentatively, D is TRBD1 (5 bases). CDR1 and CDR2 (germline): PRHDT, FYEKMQ (reference sequence). The CDR3 runs to 12 residues. V dropped 5 bases and J dropped 4 bases, with 8 bases sitting between them. The CDR3 DNA follows: TGTGCCAGCAGCCCTAGGGGCACTGAAGCTTTCTTT. Amino acids: CASSPRGTEAFF.